This T cell receptor beta chain derives from a study of T cells in Graves' hyperthyroidism and ophthalmopathy. The study left out patients who had uncontrolled infection, other autoimmune disease, pregnancy or lactation. This clonotype was seen ten or more times. Its antigen is currently unknown. There were TCR beta CDR3 regions amplified from RNA transcripts. Carried out on the TCR CDR3, a first-round RT-PCR used the HTBI primer set. Using its own MiXCR run on the multiplex PCR reads, TCRdb lists one record per CDR3 protein. The data hold some 600,000 distinct CDR3 sequences, with roughly 50% observed a single time. Trimming removed 3 bases from V and 3 bases from J, with 14 bases in between. The germline V gene encodes CDR1 ENHRY and CDR2 SYGVKD. This CDR3 contains 15 residues. Findings and caveats of the study: Onset of ophthalmopathy came a median approximately 6.5 months after the model predicted it. Most expanded thyroid clonotypes above 0.001 recurred in blood.

This TCR was recovered from a woman younger than 35 with Graves' hyperthyroidism. The sample comprised peripheral blood or thyroid tissue (not recorded which). The rearrangement joins TRBV10-3 to TRBJ1-1; a possible D gene is TRBD1 (6 bases). This chain's CDR3 is CAISEKTGRYTEAFF. In DNA, the CDR3 is TGTGCCATCAGTGAAAAAACAGGGCGGTACACTGAAGCTTTCTTT.